The sample holds many counts of the clone carrying this TCR beta chain. The antigen is not known. This entry belongs to a study of regulatory T cells in long-lasting Graves disease. Whole-study results and caveats: Among samples with persistent disease, TRBV28, TRBJ1-2 and TRBJ2-5 were favored.

The sample's time point: newly diagnosed GD, antithyroid drugs for less than 3 months. PBMC-derived RNA was used for the TCR library. Per the germline V gene, CDR1 is GTSNPN and CDR2 is SVGIG (reference sequence). This CDR3 comprises 12 residues. V shed 5 bases and J shed 2 bases, with 9 bases lying between them. HTBI primers from iRepertoire and Arm-PCR of CDR3 regions yielded the TCR beta libraries. One entry per CDR3 protein, called by TCRdb with MiXCR from the multiplex PCR reads. The sample yields a few hundred thousand distinct CDR3 sequences, over 15% seen once. This same sample was also part of a study on T cells in Graves' hyperthyroidism and ophthalmopathy. Turning to that study: Most thyroid clonotypes expanded above 0.001 were also detected in blood.

The receptor was derived from a man aged 40-55 years with Graves disease. This chain uses TRBV30 with TRBJ1-2; the D gene is possibly TRBD1 (6 bases). The specimen comprised peripheral blood mononuclear cells (PBMCs), sampled at new diagnosis, from a patient treated with antithyroid drugs. CDR3 loop: CAWGQLNYGYTF. CDR3 in DNA: TGTGCCTGGGGACAGCTGAACTATGGCTACACCTTC.